The rows below give T cell receptor beta chains drawn from one sample of a study of identical twins. From the 5' RACE reads, TCRdb called clonotypes with MiXCR, one entry per CDR3 protein. Among about 450,000 distinct CDR3 sequences listed, less than 20% were seen once. What was sequenced was naive T cells sorted from blood. These receptors were obtained from a man aged 45-65 years in good health. The CDR3 runs from the conserved cysteine through the conserved F or W. Fields, in order: clone size, V gene, D gene, J gene, CDR3 DNA, CDR3 protein. The D gene is left open where the match is weak. The listing skips clone size in some rows; elsewhere it reads once, few, many or a size class.

>many|TRBV5-1|TRBD1|TRBJ2-7
TGCGCCAGCAGCACGGACAGGCGGACCTACGAGCAGTACTTC
CASSTDRRTYEQYF
>many|TRBV6-2/TRBV6-3|.|TRBJ2-7
TGTGCCAGCAGTGTAGACAGCTACGAGCAGTACTTC
CASSVDSYEQYF
>many|TRBV20-1|.|TRBJ1-2
TGCAGTGCTCATAACTATGGCTACACCTTC
CSAHNYGYTF
>many|TRBV4-1|.|TRBJ1-5
TGCGCCAGCAGCCAAGACGGTCAATCGGGGGTAAATCAGCCCCAGCATTTT
CASSQDGQSGVNQPQHF
>many|TRBV6-2/TRBV6-3|.|TRBJ1-1
TGTGCCAACGACACCACTGAAGCTTTCTTT
CANDTTEAFF
>.|TRBV3-1|.|TRBJ2-2
TGTGCCAGCAGCCAAGTTTCTGGCGGGATGAACACCGGGGAGCTGTTTTTT
CASSQVSGGMNTGELFF
>.|TRBV11-2|TRBD1|TRBJ2-3
TGTGCCAGCAGCTTAGGATTGAGGGGGCCGCATACGCAGTATTTT
CASSLGLRGPHTQYF
>few|TRBV7-9|TRBD1|TRBJ2-2
TGTGCCAGCAGCTCCGGGACAGGGAGTTGGACCGGGGAGCTGTTTTTT
CASSSGTGSWTGELFF
>many|TRBV12-3/TRBV12-4|TRBD1|TRBJ1-1
TGTGCCAGCAGACCGGGACAGTCTCTGGGGACTGAAGCTTTCTTT
CASRPGQSLGTEAFF
>many|TRBV20-1|.|TRBJ2-5
TGCAGTGCTAGCGGGGGCCAAGAGACCCAGTACTTC
CSASGGQETQYF
>few|TRBV20-1|.|TRBJ1-5
TGCAGTGGGGGGACGTTCAATCAGCCCCAGCATTTT
CSGGTFNQPQHF
>few|TRBV10-3|TRBD1|TRBJ1-3
TGTGCCATCAGCCAGACAGGGACCTCTGGAAACACCATATATTTT
CAISQTGTSGNTIYF
>many|TRBV7-6|.|TRBJ2-5
TGTGCCAGCAGCCCCGGGTCTATACAAGAGACCCAGTACTTC
CASSPGSIQETQYF
>.|TRBV10-3|.|TRBJ2-1
TGTGCCACCGGTAGTAGCGGCACTATCGGGAATGAGCAGTTCTTC
CATGSSGTIGNEQFF
>.|TRBV7-2|TRBD2|TRBJ2-5
TGTGCCAGCAGCTCGACTAGCGGGGGGTTTGGGGGAGAGACCCAGTACTTC
CASSSTSGGFGGETQYF
>.|TRBV20-1|TRBD1|TRBJ2-7
TGCAGTGCAAGGGACAGGGGGTTACCCTACGAGCAGTACTTC
CSARDRGLPYEQYF
>many|TRBV5-6|.|TRBJ2-2
TGTGCCAGCAGCCTTCCCGACAGGAGGAACACCGGGGAGCTGTTTTTT
CASSLPDRRNTGELFF
>few|TRBV20-1|.|TRBJ2-5
TGCAGTGCTATGACCCTCGGGGAGACCCAGTACTTC
CSAMTLGETQYF
>.|TRBV10-3|TRBD2|TRBJ2-2
TGTGCCATCAGTCAGAGACTAGCGGGCACCGGGGAGCTGTTTTTT
CAISQRLAGTGELFF
>many|TRBV20-1|TRBD2|TRBJ2-3
TGCAGTGCTCCAGGCCGGGCGGGGGGCCGGGGCACAGATACGCAGTATTTT
CSAPGRAGGRGTDTQYF
>few|TRBV5-1|.|TRBJ2-2
TGCGCCAGCAGCTTAAACAGGGTTGGAGCCGGGGAGCTGTTTTTT
CASSLNRVGAGELFF
>.|TRBV27|.|TRBJ1-4
TGTGCCAGCAGTCCACTACTGGAGCGGTTTGAAAAACTGTTTTTT
CASSPLLERFEKLFF
>.|TRBV10-3|.|TRBJ2-7
TGTGCCATCAGTGATCGGGAGACCACCTACGAGCAGTACTTC
CAISDRETTYEQYF
>.|TRBV6-1|.|TRBJ2-1
TGTGCCAGCACAAGAGGGAGCTCCTACAATGAGCAGTTCTTC
CASTRGSSYNEQFF
>.|TRBV24-1|TRBD2|TRBJ2-1
TGTGCCACCAGTGATTTGCGTAGCGGGGGGCTTAGGGATGAGCAGTTCTTC
CATSDLRSGGLRDEQFF
>many|TRBV10-3|TRBD1|TRBJ1-1
TGTGCCATCAGGGGGCACAGGGGGGGGACTGAAGCTTTCTTT
CAIRGHRGGTEAFF
>few|TRBV10-3|TRBD2|TRBJ2-5
TGTGCCATCAGTGAGTCAGCGGGAGTAGGGGAGACCCAGTACTTC
CAISESAGVGETQYF
>.|TRBV20-1|.|TRBJ1-2
TGCAGTGCTAGTTTCCCAGGAAACTATGGCTACACCTTC
CSASFPGNYGYTF
>few|TRBV29-1|TRBD1|TRBJ2-1
TGCAGCGCCCGGGACAGCGGATTCAATGAGCAGTTCTTC
CSARDSGFNEQFF
>many|TRBV5-1|TRBD1|TRBJ2-1
TGCGCCAGCAGACGCAAACAGGGGGCGCTTGAGCAGTTCTTC
CASRRKQGALEQFF
>many|TRBV20-1|TRBD1|TRBJ1-5
TGCAGTGCTAGAGAACCGACAGGGAATCAGCCCCAGCATTTT
CSAREPTGNQPQHF
>many|TRBV6-5|.|TRBJ2-7
TGTGCCAGCAGTCACTATCGGGATGCCTACGAGCAGTACTTC
CASSHYRDAYEQYF
>few|TRBV10-3|.|TRBJ2-7
TGTGCCTCCTGGGGGTCCTACGAGCAGTACTTC
CASWGSYEQYF
>many|TRBV7-6|TRBD1|TRBJ1-1
TGTGCCAGCAGCACCCGGACAGGGAGCTTCAGGAACACTGAAGCTTTCTTT
CASSTRTGSFRNTEAFF
>.|TRBV5-4|.|TRBJ2-1
TGTGCCAGCAGCCCGATTCCCGGAAGCTCCTACAATGAGCAGTTCTTC
CASSPIPGSSYNEQFF
>.|TRBV30|.|TRBJ2-3
TGTGCCTGGAGTGTAGTGACTAGAGAAGATACGCAGTATTTT
CAWSVVTREDTQYF
>.|TRBV3-1|.|TRBJ1-1
TGTGCCAGCAGCCCGGGGGCAGGGGACACTGAAGCTTTCTTT
CASSPGAGDTEAFF
>many|TRBV12-3/TRBV12-4|.|TRBJ2-3
TGTGCCAGCAGTTTAGTACAGCCTAGCACAGATACGCAGTATTTT
CASSLVQPSTDTQYF
>few|TRBV9|TRBD2|TRBJ2-2
TGTGCCAGCAGCGTGGGTCTAGCGGGGCAGGTCGGGGAGCTGTTTTTT
CASSVGLAGQVGELFF
>.|TRBV5-8|.|TRBJ1-3
TGTGCCAGCAGCTTGGCAGCGGCTGGAAACACCATATATTTT
CASSLAAAGNTIYF
>few|TRBV4-1|TRBD1|TRBJ2-2
TGCGCCAGCAGCCAAAGACAGGGGAACACCGGGGAGCTGTTTTTT
CASSQRQGNTGELFF
>few|TRBV4-3|.|TRBJ1-6
TGCGCCAGCAGCCAAGATGGGACCAAGTATAATTCACCCCTCCACTTT
CASSQDGTKYNSPLHF
>.|TRBV28|.|TRBJ2-3
TGTGCCAGCAGTTTAAGGACAGTAGGGTTTGATACGCAGTATTTT
CASSLRTVGFDTQYF
>many|TRBV10-3|.|TRBJ2-7
TGTGCCATCAGTGAGTCGGGGACAAGCTCCTACGAGCAGTACTTC
CAISESGTSSYEQYF
>.|TRBV30|.|TRBJ2-3
TGTGCCTGGAGTGTAATTCCCCACACAGATACGCAGTATTTT
CAWSVIPHTDTQYF
>many|TRBV20-1|.|TRBJ2-7
TGCAGTGCTAGCGTCGGCCTAGCCTACGAGCAGTACTTC
CSASVGLAYEQYF